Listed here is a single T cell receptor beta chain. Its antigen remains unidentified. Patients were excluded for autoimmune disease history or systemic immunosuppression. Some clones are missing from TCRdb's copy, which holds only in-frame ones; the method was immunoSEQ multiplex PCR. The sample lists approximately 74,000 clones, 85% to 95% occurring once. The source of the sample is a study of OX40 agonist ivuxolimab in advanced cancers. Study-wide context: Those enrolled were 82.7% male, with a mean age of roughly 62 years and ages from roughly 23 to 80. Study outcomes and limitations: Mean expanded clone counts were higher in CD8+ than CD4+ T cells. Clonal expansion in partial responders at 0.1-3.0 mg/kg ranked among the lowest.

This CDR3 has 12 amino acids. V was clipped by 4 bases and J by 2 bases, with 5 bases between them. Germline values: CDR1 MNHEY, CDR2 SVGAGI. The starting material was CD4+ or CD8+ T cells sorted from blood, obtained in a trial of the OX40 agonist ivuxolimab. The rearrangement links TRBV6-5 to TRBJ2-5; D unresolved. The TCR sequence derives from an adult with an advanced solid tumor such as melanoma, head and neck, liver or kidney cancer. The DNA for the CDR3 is TGTGCCAGCAGTTCCGATCAAGAGACCCAGTACTTC. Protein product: CASSSDQETQYF.